The source of this T cell receptor (beta chain) is a study of cytomegalovirus exposure and HLA in healthy donors. PCR was performed using 60 Vbeta and 13 Jbeta primers. The assay was immunoSEQ multiplex PCR, and TCRdb's table has in-frame clones only and misses some. There are some 90,000 clones in the sample; 77% occur only once, and approximately 2% lies in the top ten. Sequencing was performed on PBMCs. The clonotype originates from a boy between 10 and 17 years old in good health and CMV-seronegative.

CDR3 loop: CASTNSPLEAFF. CDR3 DNA: TGCGCCAGCACCAATTCCCCCCTAGAAGCTTTCTTT. The chain links TRBV5-1 to TRBJ1-1; no firm D call. Deletions cut 6 bases from V and 8 bases from J, with 14 bases between. Germline V lookup: CDR1 SGHRS, CDR2 YFSETQ. The CDR3 is made up of 12 amino acids.